This record covers a single T cell receptor beta chain. Its antigen is currently unknown. This record comes from a study of T cell responses to AZD1222 COVID-19 vaccine. Study at large: Pooling covered second doses at about 4 or about 12 weeks. Study results and caveats: Only six or seven AZD1222 recipients were seropositive at baseline. Spike-wide coverage was observed for vaccine-associated CD4 TCRs, with dominant responses at 160-218 and 743-854. Nearly half of spike-specific TCRs reportedly target variant regions that are unmutated in the B.1.351 and B.1.1.7 variants.

The germline gives CDR1 MDHEN, CDR2 SYDVKM. The CDR3 covers 14 residues. V lost 6 bases, J lost 0 bases, and 9 bases lay in between. Sequencing was performed with immunoSEQ multiplex PCR; in TCRdb, only in-frame clones are kept and a portion is missing. The sample includes 130,000 or so clones, just over 90% of them seen just once. The specimen was peripheral blood, collected on day 0 of AZD1222 vaccination. The TCR was taken from an adult in good health. The rearrangement uses TRBV28 and TRBJ2-1; D is perhaps TRBD2 (5 bases). DNA of the CDR3: TGTGCCAGCAGGGAGGCACACTCCTACAATGAGCAGTTCTTC. It specifies CASREAHSYNEQFF.